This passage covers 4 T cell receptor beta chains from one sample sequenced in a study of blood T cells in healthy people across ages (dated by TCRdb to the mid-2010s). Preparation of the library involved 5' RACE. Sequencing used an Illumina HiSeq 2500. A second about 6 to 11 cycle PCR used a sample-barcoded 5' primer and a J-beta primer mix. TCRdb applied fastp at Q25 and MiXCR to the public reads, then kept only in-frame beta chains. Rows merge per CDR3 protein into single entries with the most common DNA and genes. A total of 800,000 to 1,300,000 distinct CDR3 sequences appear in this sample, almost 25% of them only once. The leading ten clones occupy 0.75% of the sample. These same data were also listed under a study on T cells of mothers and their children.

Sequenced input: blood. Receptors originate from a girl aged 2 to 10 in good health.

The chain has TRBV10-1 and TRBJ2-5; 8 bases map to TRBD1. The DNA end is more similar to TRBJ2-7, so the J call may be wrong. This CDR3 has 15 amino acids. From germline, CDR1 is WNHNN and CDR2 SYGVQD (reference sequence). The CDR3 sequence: CASSESGRDRLEQYF. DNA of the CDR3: TGCGCCAGCAGTGAGTCGGGCCGGGACAGGCTCGAGCAGTACTTC.

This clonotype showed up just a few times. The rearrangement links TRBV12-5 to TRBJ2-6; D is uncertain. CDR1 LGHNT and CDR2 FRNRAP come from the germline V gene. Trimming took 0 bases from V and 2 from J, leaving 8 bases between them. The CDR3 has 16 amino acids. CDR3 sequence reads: CASGLVSFTGANVLTF. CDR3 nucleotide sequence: TGTGCTAGTGGTTTGGTATCTTTTACTGGGGCCAACGTCCTGACTTTC.

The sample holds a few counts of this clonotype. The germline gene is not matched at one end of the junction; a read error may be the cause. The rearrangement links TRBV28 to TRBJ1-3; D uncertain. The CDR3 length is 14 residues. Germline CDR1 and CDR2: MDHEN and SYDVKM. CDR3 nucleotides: TGTGCCAGCAGTTCCGACCCACATGGAAACACCACATATTTT. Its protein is CASSSDPHGNTTYF.

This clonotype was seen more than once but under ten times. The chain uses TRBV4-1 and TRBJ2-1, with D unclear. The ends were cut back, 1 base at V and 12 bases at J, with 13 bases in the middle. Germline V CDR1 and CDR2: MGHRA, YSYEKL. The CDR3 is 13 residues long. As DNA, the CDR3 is TGCGCCAGCAGCCAAGTCCTTCCGGGTTCGCAGTTCTTC. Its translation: CASSQVLPGSQFF.